This entry is about one T cell receptor (beta chain). The antigen it binds to is not known. At one of its ends the junction is not consistent with the germline gene, which may arise from a read error. The time point label for this specimen denotes: blood from clinic visit 5 months post-surgery; TSC patient then seizure free. The surgery cases showing the highest brain T cell transcript signatures were chosen for TCR beta chain sequencing of brain tissue and, when available, of blood. Before surgery, patients had received at least one anti-epileptic drug. TCR-sequenced patients were children with drug-resistant epilepsy due to tuberous sclerosis complex, focal cortical dysplasia, Rasmussen encephalitis or hemimegalencephaly. Bulk genomic DNA was isolated from unsorted brain tissue and whole blood using the Monarch genomic DNA purification kit. The immunoSEQ assay was applied to genomic DNA to generate the TCR beta chain sequences. The authors' analysis ran thus. CDR3 sequences not starting with the conserved framework cysteine at position 104 were manually removed. To get clonality, the normalized Shannon's Diversity Index was subtracted from one, giving values from 0 (maximal diversity) to 1 (oligoclonal). Chi-squared comparison-of-proportions tests were used to check whether the frequency of the same CDR3 differed between samples, for example brain versus blood. Public clonotypes were identified by searching immuneACCESS, and similarity to known antiviral clonotypes was assessed with the VDJdb browser. Imported from immuneACCESS, the table was reduced by TCRdb to in-frame sequences with V and J called. These copies leave out some clones; in studies compared against another copy, an unresolved V gene accounts for under half, and the cause of the remainder is not known. V, J and clone size derive from that table, while D and trimming were established from the DNA sequence. The sample data list 340,000 or so clones, and approximately 93% of these were observed just once. The ten largest clones add up to about 5.8% of the sample.

These data originate in a study of brain T cells in children with intractable seizures (dated by TCRdb to the early 2020s). Concerning the study at large: As a first screen for immune gene transcripts, resected brain tissue from 50 or so pediatric epilepsy surgery cases was run on a NanoString immunology panel. Of the roughly twelve selected surgery cases, pre-surgery blood was also sequenced for eight, so four had brain tissue only. Study-wide findings and limitations: The patients' HCMV serostatus was not known, and viral specificity was inferred solely from CDR3 sequence similarity. Sequencing depth differed between pre- and post-surgery blood, so clones missing from the pre-surgery sample may reflect undersampling.

From the cysteine up to the phenylalanine, the CDR3 has a length of 15 residues. The read is trimmed to its CDR3 DNA, 45 bases read in frame from base 1. CDR1 MNHEY and CDR2 SMNVEV are derived from the germline V gene (reference sequence). This specimen consisted of peripheral blood, obtained more than 4 months after surgery. This receptor was obtained from a boy in the first two years of life with tuberous sclerosis and intractable seizures. In this chain, TRBV27 is recombined with TRBJ2-7; matching of 5 bases hints at TRBD2 as the D gene. The CDR3 has the sequence CASSPGPSSSNEQYF. The nucleotide sequence reads as follows: TGTGCCAGCAGCCCAGGCCCTAGCAGCTCCAACGAGCAGTACTTC.